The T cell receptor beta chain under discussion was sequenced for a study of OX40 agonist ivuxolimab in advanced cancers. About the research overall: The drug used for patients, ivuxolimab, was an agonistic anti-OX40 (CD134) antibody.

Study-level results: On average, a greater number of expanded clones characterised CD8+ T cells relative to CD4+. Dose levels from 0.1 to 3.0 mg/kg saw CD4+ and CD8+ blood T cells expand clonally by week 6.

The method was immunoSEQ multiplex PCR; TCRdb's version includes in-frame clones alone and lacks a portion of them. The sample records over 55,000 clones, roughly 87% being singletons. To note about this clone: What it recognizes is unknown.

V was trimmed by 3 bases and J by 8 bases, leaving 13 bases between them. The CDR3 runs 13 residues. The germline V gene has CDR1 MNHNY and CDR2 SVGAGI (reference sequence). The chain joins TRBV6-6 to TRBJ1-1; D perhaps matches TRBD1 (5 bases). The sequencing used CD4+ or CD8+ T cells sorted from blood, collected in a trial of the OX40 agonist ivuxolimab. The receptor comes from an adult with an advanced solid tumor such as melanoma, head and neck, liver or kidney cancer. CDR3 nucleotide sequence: TGTGCCAGCAGTTATGGGCAGGGCACCGAAGCTTTCTTT. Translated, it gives CASSYGQGTEAFF.